This T cell receptor (beta chain) appears in the sequencing data of a study of blood T cell repertoires in COVID-19. For the study at large: Donors in the United States, Italy and Spain gave samples during acute or convalescent COVID-19. PBMCs, B-cell-depleted T cells, or T cells provided the cDNA or gDNA that made up the material.

Germline CDR1 is SGHVS and CDR2 is FQNEAQ. Trimming pared 1 base from V and 5 bases from J, leaving 8 bases between. The CDR3 loop spans 13 amino acids. Authors' methods: Amplifying reference gene primers gave estimates of nucleated cell counts. Sequenced by immunoSEQ multiplex PCR; TCRdb stores in-frame clones only, minus some. V and J calls and clone size come straight from that table; D and trimming were deduced from the DNA. The sample consists of 150,000 or so clones, about 80% of them appearing once. The sequencing input was peripheral blood. The chain is built from TRBV7-8 and TRBJ2-5; D gene unclear. The sequence came from a woman in her fifties or sixties with acute or convalescent COVID-19. Here the CDR3 DNA reads TGTGCCAGCAGCTTAGTTACGAGGGAGACCCAGTACTTC. The encoded protein is CASSLVTRETQYF.